These 26 T cell receptor beta chains share one sample of origin, sequenced in a study of T cells in Graves' hyperthyroidism and ophthalmopathy. From RNA transcripts, TCR beta CDR3 regions were amplified. The TCR CDR3 was amplified in a first-round RT-PCR using the HTBI primer set. TCRdb reprocessed the multiplex PCR reads via MiXCR and lists one record per CDR3 protein. Here the sample spans roughly 380,000 distinct CDR3 sequences, approximately 14% being singletons. Input material: blood. These TCRs come from an older woman with Graves' hyperthyroidism.

This CDR3 reads CASSFGPGSFNEQFF. DNA of the CDR3: TGTGCCAGCAGCTTTGGTCCCGGGAGCTTCAATGAGCAGTTCTTC. J is TRBJ2-1 and V is TRBV11-2, with a possible D match to TRBD2 (6 bases). The V end was cut by 3 bases, the J end by 6 bases, with 15 bases between. Germline CDR1 reads SGHAT; CDR2 reads FQNNGV. CDR3 length equals 15 residues.

V is TRBV7-2 and J is TRBJ1-6, with D maybe TRBD1 (6 bases). Trimming cost V 5 bases and J 8 bases, with 13 bases left between them. The germline V gene has CDR1 SGHTA and CDR2 FQGNSA. The CDR3 consists of 14 residues. In DNA, the CDR3 is TGTGCCAGCAGCCCAAGGGGGATGGATTCACCCCTCCACTTT. It translates to CASSPRGMDSPLHF.

The V gene is TRBV7-3, the J gene TRBJ1-5, with 7 bases identical to TRBD1. The V gene end was trimmed by 3 bases and the J gene end by 6 bases; junction bases not matched to a gene: 5. CDR1 and CDR2 from the germline V gene are SGHTA and FQGTGA. CDR3 length: 14 amino acids. The CDR3 loop is CASSFNRGPQPQHF. CDR3 coding DNA: TGTGCCAGCAGCTTTAACAGGGGACCTCAGCCCCAGCATTTT.

The chain joins TRBV18 to TRBJ1-6, with 9 bases lining up with TRBD1. Germline loops: CDR1 KGHSH, CDR2 LQKENI. The CDR3 runs 16 residues. V lost 4 bases and J lost 7; bases outside the gene matches: 8. CDR3 bases: TGTGCCAGCTCACGCGGGATACAGGGGGCAAATTCACCCCTCCACTTT. Protein product: CASSRGIQGANSPLHF.

This sequence joins TRBV9 and TRBJ1-1; tentatively, D is TRBD1 (6 bases). CDR1 is SGDLS and CDR2 is YYNGEE in the germline V gene. The CDR3 sequence is 14 residues long. With 4 bases removed from V and 1 base from J, the gap between germline ends came to 11 bases. CDR3 DNA sequence: TGTGCCAGCAGCACAACAGGGTCGAACACTGAAGCTTTCTTT. It encodes CASSTTGSNTEAFF.

This clonotype showed up many times. V usage is TRBV20-1 and J usage is TRBJ2-7; perhaps TRBD2 as D (5 bases). V was cut by 3 bases and J by 6 bases, with 15 bases left in between. Germline CDR1 and CDR2: DFQATT and SNEGSKA (reference sequence). The CDR3 totals 13 residues. This chain's CDR3 is CSASRTQAGEQYF. The CDR3 nucleotides read TGCAGTGCTAGTCGGACTCAGGCTGGCGAGCAGTACTTC.

This clonotype was observed many times. The chain recombines TRBV12-3 or TRBV12-4 with TRBJ1-2; TRBD1 is a possible D gene (5 bases). This CDR3 contains 11 residues. V shed 5 bases and J shed 8 bases, with 9 bases lying between them. In nucleotides, the CDR3 is TGTGCCAGCAGTCGGGACTTGGGCTACACCTTC. Encoded protein: CASSRDLGYTF.

This clonotype was seen repeatedly, ten times or more. The chain recombines TRBV3-1 with TRBJ2-7; 7 positions agree with TRBD2. V lost 4 bases and J lost 6; bases outside the gene matches: 9. Germline values: CDR1 LGHDT, CDR2 YNNKEL (reference sequence). The CDR3 has 14 residues. This chain's CDR3 is CASSPLAVWGEQYF. DNA of the CDR3: TGTGCCAGCAGCCCTCTAGCGGTTTGGGGCGAGCAGTACTTC.

In regard to this clonotype: A much bigger clone sits one base away, suggesting this may be a read error. This chain joins TRBV10-3 and TRBJ2-1; D possibly corresponds to TRBD2 (6 bases). The CDR3 consists of 14 residues. V lost 6 bases and J lost 5, with 14 bases in between. CDR1 is ENHRY, CDR2 SYGVKD, per germline. The CDR3 DNA sequence: TGTGCCATCAGGGAGGGCTCTGGGAACAATGAGCAGTTCTTC. It encodes CAIREGSGNNEQFF.

This clonotype was recorded at least ten times. The chain uses TRBV7-9 and TRBJ2-3; 10 nucleotides agree with TRBD1. Germline assignment: CDR1 SEHNR and CDR2 FQNEAQ (reference sequence). The CDR3 runs 15 residues. The V and J ends lost 7 bases and 4 bases, in that order; junction bases with no gene match: 8. The CDR3 here is CASTRDGTGADTQYF. The CDR3 coding sequence is TGTGCCAGCACCAGAGATGGGACAGGGGCAGATACGCAGTATTTT.

Points on this clonotype: This may come from a read error, since a much larger clone is one base off. The rearrangement links TRBV7-9 to TRBJ1-1; D is ambiguous. The CDR3 sequence is 15 residues long. CDR1 SEHNR and CDR2 FQNEAQ come from the germline V gene (reference sequence). The CDR3 region is CASSFGGTLDAEALF. In DNA, the CDR3 is TGTGCCAGCAGCTTCGGCGGAACCCTAGACGCTGAAGCTCTCTTT.

V is TRBV24-1 and J is TRBJ1-2; 7 bases are shared with TRBD1. Germline lookup yields CDR1 KGHDR and CDR2 SFDVKD. This CDR3 is 15 amino acids long. V dropped 7 bases and J dropped 3; count of bases not matched to a gene: 10. The CDR3 DNA reads TGTGCCACCAGCCCCTCTGACAGGGCCGACTATGGCTACACCTTC. It specifies CATSPSDRADYGYTF.

This clonotype was counted between two and nine times. This sequence joins TRBV5-6 and TRBJ1-1; no definite D call. Germline-derived CDR1 and CDR2 are SGHDT and YYEEEE. The germline V and J ends were trimmed by 3 bases and 1 base, with 10 bases remaining between them. The length of the CDR3 is 14 residues. The CDR3 reads CASSSYARNTEAFF. The CDR3 DNA reads TGTGCCAGCAGCTCTTATGCCCGGAACACTGAAGCTTTCTTT.

Ten or more counts support this clonotype. This rearrangement joins TRBV27 to TRBJ2-3, with D perhaps matching TRBD1 (6 bases). V lost 6 bases and J lost 5, with 15 bases in between. From germline, CDR1 is MNHEY and CDR2 SMNVEV (reference sequence). The CDR3 length is 14 residues. The CDR3 region has the DNA TGTGCCAGCAGCAAGACAGGCGGTGGAGATACGCAGTATTTT. It specifies CASSKTGGGDTQYF.

This clonotype was observed many times. This chain connects TRBV11-2 to TRBJ1-3, with a weak D call TRBD1 (5 bases). Trimming took off 2 bases at V and 4 bases at J, with 9 bases between the two ends. There are 14 residues in the CDR3. Germline CDR1 reads SGHAT; CDR2 reads FQNNGV. CDR3 bases: TGTGCCAGCAGCTTACCAGGGATCGGAAACACCATATATTTT. Translated: CASSLPGIGNTIYF.

Regarding this clonotype: The germline gene is not matched at one end of the junction; a read error may be the cause. The chain couples TRBV7-7 to TRBJ2-5; 11 bases are a match to TRBD1. Germline V lookup: CDR1 SSHAT, CDR2 FNYEAQ (reference sequence). The CDR3 extends over 15 amino acids. CDR3 DNA sequence: TGTGCTAGCAGCTTAACCGGGACAGGGGGGGAGACCCAGTACTTC. It codes for CASSLTGTGGETQYF.

The table lists this clonotype with many counts. The rearrangement links TRBV30 to TRBJ2-1, with 11 nucleotides matching TRBD2. Looked up from germline, CDR1 is GTSNPN and CDR2 is SVGIG (reference sequence). The CDR3 sequence is 18 residues long. With V trimmed by 1 base and J by 2 bases, 10 bases remained unmatched. CDR3 DNA sequence: TGTGCCTGGAGTGGAGGTAGCGGGAGGGATGTAACCTACAATGAGCAGTTCTTC. It encodes CAWSGGSGRDVTYNEQFF. Full variable domain (missing parts from reference TRBV30 and TRBJ2-1): SQTIHQWPATLVQPVGSPLSLECTVEGTSNPNLYWYRQAAGRGLQLLFYSVGIGQISSEVPQNLSASRPQDRQFILSSKKLLLSDSGFYLCAWSGGSGRDVTYNEQFFGPGTRLTVL.

This clonotype was found a few times. The CDR3 loop is CASSPGSNFNEQYF. The CDR3 DNA is TGTGCCAGCAGCCCCGGATCGAACTTTAACGAGCAGTACTTC. The chain has TRBV7-6 and TRBJ2-7; D is undetermined. This CDR3 spans 14 amino acids. From germline, CDR1 is SGHVS and CDR2 FNYEAQ. The germline V and J ends were trimmed by 5 bases and 5 bases, with 16 bases remaining between them.

J is TRBJ2-1 and V is TRBV11-2; 10 positions match TRBD2. This CDR3 comprises 17 residues. Germline CDR1 reads SGHAT; CDR2 reads FQNNGV. Trimming took 0 bases from V and 7 from J; bases not matched to a gene: 9. The CDR3 is CASSLDSRAGGPNEQFF. CDR3 nucleotides: TGTGCCAGCAGCTTAGACTCCCGAGCGGGAGGGCCTAATGAGCAGTTCTTC.

This clonotype was recorded many times. The chain combines TRBV24-1 with TRBJ1-2; perhaps TRBD1 as D (6 bases). Germline lookup yields CDR1 KGHDR and CDR2 SFDVKD. Between the trimmed V and J ends, which lost 3 bases and 3 bases, there was a span of 10 bases. This CDR3 has 14 amino acids. The chain's CDR3 is CATSDTGRDYGYTF. The DNA for the CDR3 is TGTGCCACCAGTGATACAGGGCGAGACTATGGCTACACCTTC.

This clonotype was observed at least ten times. This sequence joins TRBV20-1 and TRBJ1-1; D is perhaps TRBD1 (6 bases). Between the trimmed V and J ends, which lost 6 bases and 2 bases, there was a span of 22 bases. CDR3 length: 16 amino acids. Germline CDR1 is DFQATT and CDR2 is SNEGSKA (reference sequence). CDR3 sequence (DNA): TGCAGTGCCCTTCCTACTACGGACAGCCACAACACTGAAGCTTTCTTT. Protein sequence: CSALPTTDSHNTEAFF.

This clonotype was seen many times. The V gene is TRBV20-1, the J gene TRBJ1-5, with D hard to call. The germline V gene encodes CDR1 DFQATT and CDR2 SNEGSKA (reference sequence). Trimming cost V 0 bases and J 6 bases, with 12 bases left between them. The CDR3 is made up of 14 amino acids. The CDR3 sequence is CSARDLGSAQPQHF. The CDR3 DNA reads as TGCAGTGCTAGAGATTTGGGGTCTGCTCAGCCCCAGCATTTT.

In its sample, this clonotype was seen many times. The rearrangement uses TRBV12-3 or TRBV12-4 and TRBJ2-2; 8 nucleotides agree with TRBD2. With V trimmed by 6 bases and J by 1 base, 4 bases remained unmatched. CDR3 length equals 15 residues. The CDR3 protein is CASSLLAGNTGELFF. The CDR3 DNA sequence: TGTGCCAGCAGCCTTCTAGCGGGGAACACCGGGGAGCTGTTTTTT.

The J gene is TRBJ1-2, the V gene TRBV7-9, with D unclear. With 5 bases removed from V and 5 bases from J, the gap between germline ends came to 12 bases. Germline V lookup: CDR1 SEHNR, CDR2 FQNEAQ (reference sequence). The length of the CDR3 is 13 residues. The DNA of the CDR3 is TGTGCCAGCAGCATAGAAGGAAGTTATGGCTACACCTTC. It encodes CASSIEGSYGYTF.

This clonotype occurred a few times. This sequence joins TRBV19 and TRBJ2-1, with a weak D call TRBD1 (5 bases). Trimming took off 9 bases at V and 9 bases at J, with 12 bases between the two ends. Germline CDR1 LNHDA, CDR2 SQIVND (reference sequence). CDR3 length: 11 amino acids. The CDR3 DNA sequence: TGTGCCAGCACCGTAAGGGGTGAGCAGTTCTTC. It is translated as CASTVRGEQFF. The variable domain in full, completed from reference TRBV19 and TRBJ2-1, reads DGGITQSPKYLFRKEGQNVTLSCEQNLNHDAMYWYRQDPGQGLRLIYYSQIVNDFQKGDIAEGYSVSREKKESFPLTVTSAQKNPTAFYLCASTVRGEQFFGPGTRLTVL.

This clonotype was recorded a few times. This rearrangement joins TRBV19 to TRBJ2-2, with D maybe TRBD1 (5 bases). CDR1 is LNHDA, CDR2 SQIVND, per germline (reference sequence). This CDR3 is built from 16 residues. With 1 base removed from V and 1 base from J, the gap between germline ends came to 10 bases. The CDR3 protein is CASSIAGQLNTGELFF. In DNA, the CDR3 is TGTGCCAGTAGTATAGCAGGGCAATTGAACACCGGGGAGCTGTTTTTT.